Following are 3 T cell receptor beta chains from one sample sequenced in a study of OX40 agonist ivuxolimab in advanced cancers. Repertoires were generated with immunoSEQ multiplex PCR, while TCRdb's copy carries only in-frame clones and drops some. The sample shows roughly 29,000 clones, around 90% of them seen only once. This specimen consisted of CD4+ or CD8+ T cells sorted from blood, obtained in a trial of the OX40 agonist ivuxolimab. These receptors all stem from an adult with an advanced solid tumor such as melanoma, head and neck, liver or kidney cancer.

The chain joins TRBV5-1 to TRBJ2-1; 9 bases are a match to TRBD2. This CDR3 spans 14 amino acids. V shed 3 bases, J shed 7 bases, and the junction held 5 bases outside the gene matches. The germline CDR1 and CDR2 sequences are SGHRS and YFSETQ. In DNA form, the CDR3 reads TGCGCCAGCAGCTCCTGGACTAGCGTAAATGAGCAGTTCTTC. Translating gives CASSSWTSVNEQFF.

V gene TRBV7-9 combines with J gene TRBJ2-7; the D call may be TRBD1 or TRBD2 (5 bases each). V lost 5 bases, J lost 0 bases, and 14 bases lay in between. The CDR3 length is 15 residues. CDR1 and CDR2 (germline): SEHNR, FQNEAQ (reference sequence). CDR3 residues: CASSHRDGNSYEQYF. CDR3 DNA sequence: TGTGCCAGCAGCCACCGGGACGGGAACTCCTACGAGCAGTACTTC.

The chain links TRBV21-1 to TRBJ1-2; no check of the table's D call, TRBD1, against the DNA was made. TRBV21-1 is labeled a pseudogene. The CDR3 totals 16 residues. The CDR3 nucleotides read TGTGCCAGCAGCAAAGCGCCCCAGACAGGGGGATGGGGCTACACCTTC. Translated: CASSKAPQTGGWGYTF.